What follows describes a single T cell receptor beta chain. What it binds is not known. This sample stems from a study of identical twins. Findings of the study overall: Invariant cells of the MAIT and iNKT types might have partly distorted the zero-insertion analyses.

After removal of 2 bases from V and 0 bases from J, the junction contained 4 bases not matched to a gene. The CDR3 is made up of 16 amino acids. The germline gives CDR1 SEHNR, CDR2 FQNEAQ (reference sequence). TCRdb used MiXCR to reprocess the 5' RACE reads, holding one entry per CDR3 protein. The repertoire consists of hundreds of thousands of distinct CDR3 sequences, with roughly an eighth occurring once and the leading ten covering about 1.5%. The same specimen was also included in a second study, on yellow fever vaccine responses in identical twins.

The source is a woman younger than 30 in good health. Sequencing was carried out using PBMCs. The gene calls are TRBV7-9 and TRBJ2-3, with 8 positions matching TRBD2. The CDR3 nucleotides read TGTGCCAGCAGCTTACCCGTAGCGGGGAGCACAGATACGCAGTATTTT. Translating gives CASSLPVAGSTDTQYF.